This TCR beta chain was profiled in a study of blood T cell repertoires in COVID-19. Study context: PBMCs, B-cell-depleted T cells, or T cells provided the cDNA or gDNA that made up the material.

Sequenced by immunoSEQ multiplex PCR; TCRdb stores in-frame clones only, minus some. This sample has 200,000 to 250,000 clones, with about 80% found just once. Within 2 weeks of study entry, exposed participants had contacted a PCR-confirmed or clinician-diagnosed COVID-19 case. CDR3 length: 17 amino acids. Losses at the gene ends were 6 bases for V and 1 base for J; bases not matched to a gene: 7. Germline CDR1 MDHEN, CDR2 SYDVKM. V and J are TRBV28 and TRBJ2-1; TRBD2 matches at 12 bases. The sequencing input was PBMCs or T cells enriched from blood (not recorded which). This clonotype originated in a woman aged 45-65 years who had been exposed to COVID-19. CDR3 DNA: TGTGCCAGCAGCCTGTACCTAGCGGGGGGGTCCTACAATGAGCAGTTCTTC. Translated: CASSLYLAGGSYNEQFF.